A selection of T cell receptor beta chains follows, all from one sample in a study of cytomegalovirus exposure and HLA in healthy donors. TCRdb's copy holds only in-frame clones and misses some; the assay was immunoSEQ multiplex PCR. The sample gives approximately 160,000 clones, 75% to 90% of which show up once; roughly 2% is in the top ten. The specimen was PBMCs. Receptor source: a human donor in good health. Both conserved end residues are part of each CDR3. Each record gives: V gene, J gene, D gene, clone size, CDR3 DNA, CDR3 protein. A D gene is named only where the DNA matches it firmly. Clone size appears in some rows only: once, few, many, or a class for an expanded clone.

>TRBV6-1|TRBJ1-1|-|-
TGTGCCAGCAGTGAATCTGGCAGGCACACTGAAGCTTTCTTT
CASSESGRHTEAFF
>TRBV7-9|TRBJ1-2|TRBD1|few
TGTGCCAGCAGCTTGACCCGGGACAGGGTGTTTGATGGCTACACCTTC
CASSLTRDRVFDGYTF
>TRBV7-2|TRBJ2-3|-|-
TGTGCCAGCAGCTCAAAGCAGGGTAACACAGATACGCAGTATTTT
CASSSKQGNTDTQYF
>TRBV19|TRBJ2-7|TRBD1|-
TGTGCCAGTAGCACAGGGGGCTGGTCCTACGAGCAGTACTTC
CASSTGGWSYEQYF
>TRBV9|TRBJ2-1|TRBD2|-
TGTGCCAGCAGCGAAACTAGCGGGGGAGAGGAGCAGTTCTTC
CASSETSGGEEQFF
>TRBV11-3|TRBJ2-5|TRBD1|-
TGTGCCAGCAGCTCTACAGGGGCCTCCTGGGAGACCCAGTACTTC
CASSSTGASWETQYF
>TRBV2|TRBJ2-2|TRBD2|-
TGTGCCAGCAGTGAAAATCACGGGGGGGGCACCGGGGAGCTGTTTTTT
CASSENHGGGTGELFF
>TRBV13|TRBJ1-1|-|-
TGTGCCAGCAGCTTAGGGGACAATCCTGAAGCTTTCTTT
CASSLGDNPEAFF
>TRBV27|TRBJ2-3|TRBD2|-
TGTGCCAGCAGTATACTAGCGGGTGCACCGGATACGCAGTATTTT
CASSILAGAPDTQYF
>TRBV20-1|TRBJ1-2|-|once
TGCAGTGCTAGACAGGACTATGGCTACACCTTC
CSARQDYGYTF
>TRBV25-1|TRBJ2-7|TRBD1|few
TGTGCCAGCAGTGAGAAGGGGACAGACTACGAGCAGTACTTC
CASSEKGTDYEQYF
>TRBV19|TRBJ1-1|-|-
TGTGCCAGTAGTATCGAGGCCGAAGCTTTCTTT
CASSIEAEAFF
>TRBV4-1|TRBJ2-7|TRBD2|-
TGCGCCAGCAGCCTAGCGGGGGGTACCTACGAGCAGTACTTC
CASSLAGGTYEQYF
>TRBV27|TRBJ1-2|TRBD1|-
TGTGCCAGCAGTTTGGCAGGGGGCTATGGCTACACCTTC
CASSLAGGYGYTF
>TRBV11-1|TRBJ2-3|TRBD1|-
TGTGCCAGCAGCTTAGGCCCCAGGGGGGATACGCAGTATTTT
CASSLGPRGDTQYF
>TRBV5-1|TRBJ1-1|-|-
TGCGCCAGCAGCTTCTTGAACCAGGAAGCTTTCTTT
CASSFLNQEAFF
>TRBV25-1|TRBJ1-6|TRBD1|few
TGTGCCAGCCGGGACAGGGAGAGCTCACCCCTCCACTTT
CASRDRESSPLHF
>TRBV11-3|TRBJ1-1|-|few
TGTGCCAGCAGCTTACGCGGGGACCCTAGGGGAGCTTTCTTT
CASSLRGDPRGAFF
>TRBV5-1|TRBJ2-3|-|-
TGCGCCAGCGGCCAATGGGGGGTCAACACAGATACGCAGTATTTT
CASGQWGVNTDTQYF
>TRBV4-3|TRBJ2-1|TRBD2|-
TGCGCCAGCAGCCAAGCAAGAGCGGGGCAGAGCTCCTACAATGAGCAGTTCTTC
CASSQARAGQSSYNEQFF
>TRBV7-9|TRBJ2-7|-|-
TGTGCCAGCAGCTTAGGAGAGTACGAGCAGTACTTC
CASSLGEYEQYF
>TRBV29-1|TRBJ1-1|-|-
TGCAGCGTCGCGATAGGGCAGGGAGGGATAACTGAAGCTTTCTTT
CSVAIGQGGITEAFF
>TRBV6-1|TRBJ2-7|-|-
TGTGCCAGCGGGACTCGGTCCTACGAGCAGTACTTC
CASGTRSYEQYF
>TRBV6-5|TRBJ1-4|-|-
TGTGCCAGCAGTTACTCGTACCAGGGTGGTGAAAAACTGTTTTTT
CASSYSYQGGEKLFF
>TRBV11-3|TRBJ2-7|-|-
TGTGCCAGCAGCCTCCGGGATACTTCCTACGAGCAGTACTTC
CASSLRDTSYEQYF
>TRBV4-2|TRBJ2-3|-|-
TGTGCCAGCAGCGGGGCGGCCGGTAGCACAGATACGCAGTATTTT
CASSGAAGSTDTQYF
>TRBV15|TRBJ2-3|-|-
TGTGCCACCAGCAGAGCCCCGGGGAAAGGCACAGATACGCAGTATTTT
CATSRAPGKGTDTQYF
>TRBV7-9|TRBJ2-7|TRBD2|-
TGTTCCAGCAGCCCCGGGGAGGGTCCTGCCCCCCTCGAGCAGTACTTC
CSSSPGEGPAPLEQYF
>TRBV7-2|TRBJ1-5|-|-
TGTGCCAGCAGCTCATTGACAGCCCCTAATCAGCCCCAGCATTTT
CASSSLTAPNQPQHF
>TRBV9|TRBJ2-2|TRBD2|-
TGTGCCAGCAGCGAATCGCTAGCGGAGAACACCGGGGAGCTGTTTTTT
CASSESLAENTGELFF
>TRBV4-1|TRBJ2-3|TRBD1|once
TGCGCCAGCAGCCAATCTACCGGGACAGGGGGCGCAGATACGCAGTATTTT
CASSQSTGTGGADTQYF
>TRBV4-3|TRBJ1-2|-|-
TGCGCCAGCAGCCAAGATGAAGGGGCTTTGATCGGGGGCTACACCTTC
CASSQDEGALIGGYTF
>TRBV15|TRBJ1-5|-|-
TGTGCCACCAGCAGAGATGCGGGACGCAATCAGCCCCAGCATTTT
CATSRDAGRNQPQHF
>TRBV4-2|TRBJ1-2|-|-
TGTGCCAGCAGCCAAGATCAGGCTTTCTATGGCTACACCTTC
CASSQDQAFYGYTF
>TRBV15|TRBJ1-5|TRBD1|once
TGTGCCACCAGCTCCACAGGGGGCGGACAGCCCCAGCATTTT
CATSSTGGGQPQHF
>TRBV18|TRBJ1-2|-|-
TGTGCCACCAACAACCGGAGGGACTATGGCTACCCCTTC
CATNNRRDYGYPF
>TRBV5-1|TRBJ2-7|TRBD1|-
TGCGCCAGCAGCTTGACGGGACAGGGGGAATACGAGCAGTACTTC
CASSLTGQGEYEQYF
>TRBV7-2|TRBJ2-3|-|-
TGTGCCAGCACGCCAGCGGCCACAGATACGCAGTATTTT
CASTPAATDTQYF
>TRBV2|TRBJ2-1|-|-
TGTGCCAGCAGGGGGGACTCGGATGAGCAGTTCTTC
CASRGDSDEQFF
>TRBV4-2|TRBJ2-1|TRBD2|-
TGTGCCAGCAGCCATGGGGACCGCGGGGGAACGGGCGAGCAGTTCTTC
CASSHGDRGGTGEQFF
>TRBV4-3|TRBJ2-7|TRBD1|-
TGCGCCAGCAGCAAGGAAGGGACAGGGGGCTACGAGCAGTACTTC
CASSKEGTGGYEQYF
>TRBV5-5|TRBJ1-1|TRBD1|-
TGTGCCAGCAGCATACCGGGACAGGGGCAAACTGAAGCTTTCTTT
CASSIPGQGQTEAFF
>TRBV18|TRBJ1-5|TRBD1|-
TGTGCCAGCTCAACTCAGGGGGCGGGTCAGCCCCAGCATTTT
CASSTQGAGQPQHF
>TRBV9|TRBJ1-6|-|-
TGTGCCAGCAGCGTAGGGGACGGACTAGGTTCACCCCTCCACTTT
CASSVGDGLGSPLHF
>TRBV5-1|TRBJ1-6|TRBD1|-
TGCGCCAGCAGCTTGGTGGGACAGAATAATTCACCCCTCCACTTT
CASSLVGQNNSPLHF
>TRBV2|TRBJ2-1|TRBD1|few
TGTGCCAGCAGTTCGGACAGGACCTTGCGTGAGCAGTTCTTC
CASSSDRTLREQFF
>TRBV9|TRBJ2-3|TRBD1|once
TGTGCCAGCAGCGAGAGAGGACAGGGAGTAACAGATACGCAGTATTTT
CASSERGQGVTDTQYF
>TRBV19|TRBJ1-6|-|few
TGTGCCAGTAGTATAGATTTCAGGTCTTCACCCCTCCACTTT
CASSIDFRSSPLHF
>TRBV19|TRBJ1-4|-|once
TGTGCCAGTAGTATCCGACAGGCCGGTGAAAAACTGTTTTTT
CASSIRQAGEKLFF
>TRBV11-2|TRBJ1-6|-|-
TGTGCCAGCAGCACCCAGACGGCGGATCCCCTCCACTTT
CASSTQTADPLHF
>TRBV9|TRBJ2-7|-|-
TGTGCCAGCAGCGCCGGGACATTGAATTACGAGCAGTACTTC
CASSAGTLNYEQYF
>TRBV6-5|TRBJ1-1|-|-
TGTGCCAGCAGTTACTCGGGTTTGGAGTACACTGAAGCTTTCTTT
CASSYSGLEYTEAFF
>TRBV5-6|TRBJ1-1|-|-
TGTGCCAGCAGCTTTAAAGGGGGGGACGCGAACACTGAAGCTTTCTTT
CASSFKGGDANTEAFF
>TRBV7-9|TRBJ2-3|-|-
TGTGCCAGCAGCTCGACACAATTTGGCGCGCAGTATTTT
CASSSTQFGAQYF
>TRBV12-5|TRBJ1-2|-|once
TGTGCTAGTGGCCGCGTTGGCGGAGGAAGCTATGGCTACACCTTC
CASGRVGGGSYGYTF
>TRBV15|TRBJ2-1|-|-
TGTGCCACCAGCAGATTGTATGGGAGCCAGCAAGATGAGCAGTTCTTC
CATSRLYGSQQDEQFF
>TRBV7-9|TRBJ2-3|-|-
TGTGCCAGCAGCTTAGATCTGAGCACAGATACGCAGTATTTT
CASSLDLSTDTQYF
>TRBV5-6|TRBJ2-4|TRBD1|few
TGTGCCAGCAGCTTGGTCGGGACAGGTACAGCCAAAAACATTCAGTACTTC
CASSLVGTGTAKNIQYF
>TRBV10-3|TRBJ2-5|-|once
TGTGCCATCACTTCGGGTTTGCAAGAGACCCAGTACTTC
CAITSGLQETQYF